One sample yielded the 16 T cell receptor beta chains listed below, sequenced in a study of radiotherapy plus CTLA-4 blockade in lung cancer. This table comes from immunoSEQ multiplex PCR, and its TCRdb copy is limited to in-frame clones, with some not included. The top ten clones hold 40% of a sample with about 73,000 clones, over 75% of them seen once. The specimen was peripheral blood, collected from a patient treated with radiotherapy plus ipilimumab. These receptors were taken from a human donor with non-small cell lung cancer that progressed on radiotherapy plus ipilimumab.

J is TRBJ2-7 and V is TRBV6-1; D gene uncertain. Trimming shortened V by 2 bases and J by 2 bases, and 1 base separated the two germline ends. Germline-derived CDR1 and CDR2 are MNHNS and SASEGT. The length of the CDR3 is 11 residues. CDR3 bases: TGTGCCAGCAGTGAACCCTACGAGCAGTACGTC. Translated: CASSEPYEQYV.

The chain couples TRBV5-8 to TRBJ2-2, with D possibly TRBD1 on 5 matching bases. Germline-derived CDR1 and CDR2 are SGHTS and YDEGEE. V was shortened by 7 bases and J by 3 bases, with 22 bases between the two germline ends. The CDR3 is made up of 17 amino acids. The CDR3 nucleotides are TGTGCCAGCCGGCCATGGGCAGGGAAAGGGGACACCGGGGAGCTGTTTTTT. Translated: CASRPWAGKGDTGELFF.

V is TRBV21-1 and J is TRBJ1-5; TRBD1, the D gene given by the table, was not confirmed from the DNA. TRBV21-1 is an annotated pseudogene. The CDR3 consists of 16 residues. The CDR3: CASSKRAIGGNQPQHF. The DNA of the CDR3 is TGTGCCAGCAGCAAAAGGGCCATAGGGGGCAATCAGCCCCAGCATTTT.

The V call is TRBV5-4, the J call TRBJ2-1; 12 nucleotides agree with TRBD2. The junction had 7 bases not matched to a gene; V was cut back by 4 bases and J by 5 bases. CDR3 length: 16 amino acids. Germline V gene lookup returns CDR1 SGHNT and CDR2 YYREEE (reference sequence). For the CDR3, the DNA is TGTGCCAGCAGCGGGGTGGCTAGCGGGAGGGACAATGAGCAGTTCTTC. As protein: CASSGVASGRDNEQFF.

This chain uses TRBV9 with TRBJ2-3; no definite D call. Germline CDR1 is SGDLS and CDR2 is YYNGEE. Trimming took 1 base from V and 0 from J, leaving 12 bases between them. The CDR3 extends over 16 amino acids. The CDR3 loop is CASSVLSQTSTDTQYF. The CDR3 DNA follows: TGTGCCAGCAGCGTATTGTCACAGACTAGCACAGATACGCAGTATTTT.

This rearrangement joins TRBV28 to TRBJ2-7, with 7 bases aligning to TRBD2. The CDR3 runs to 11 residues. Germline V CDR1 and CDR2: MDHEN, SYDVKM. The CDR3 nucleotides are TGTGTGATCGGGGGGACCCTCGAGCAGTACTTC. Translation gives CVIGGTLEQYF.

This clone was seen a handful of times. V gene TRBV5-1 combines with J gene TRBJ2-1; 9 nucleotides match TRBD2. The V gene's germline CDR1 is SGHRS and CDR2 YFSETQ. After removal of 0 bases from V and 0 bases from J, the junction contained 4 bases not matched to a gene. This CDR3 region has 17 residues. CDR3 amino acids: CASSLGGSGSSYNEQFF. Written as DNA, the CDR3 is TGCGCCAGCAGCTTGGGAGGTAGCGGGAGCTCCTACAATGAGCAGTTCTTC.

The chain employs TRBV28 and TRBJ1-1; a possible D gene is TRBD1 (5 bases). The V end lost 3 bases, the J end lost 7 bases, and 12 bases lay between the germline ends. CDR1 and CDR2 from the germline V gene are MDHEN and SYDVKM. This CDR3 has 13 amino acids. CDR3 amino acids: CASSLGRKYEAFF. CDR3 DNA sequence: TGTGCCAGCAGTTTGGGGCGCAAATATGAAGCTTTCTTT.

CDR3 DNA sequence: TGTGCCAGCAGCCCCTACACAGGGGCTAATCAGCCCCAGCATTTT. Translation gives CASSPYTGANQPQHF. The rearrangement links TRBV9 to TRBJ1-5; 7 bases align to TRBD1. CDR1 is SGDLS and CDR2 is YYNGEE in the germline V gene. V lost 4 bases, J lost 4 bases, and 8 bases stayed unmatched. The CDR3 totals 15 residues. Using reference TRBV9 and TRBJ1-5 for the parts outside the CDR3, the full variable domain is DSGVTQTPKHLITATGQRVTLRCSPRSGDLSVYWYQQSLDQGLQFLIQYYNGEERAKGNILERFSAQQFPDLHSELNLSSLELGDSALYFCASSPYTGANQPQHFGDGTRLSIL.

Turning to this clone: Other nucleotide sequences in the sample specify the same CDR3. This chain links TRBV6-6 with TRBJ1-2; 9 bases are shared with TRBD1. J was trimmed by 6 bases and V by 9 bases; bases with no gene match: 5. Looked up from germline, CDR1 is MNHNY and CDR2 is SVGAGI (reference sequence). The length of the CDR3 is 12 residues. The CDR3 nucleotides are TGTGCCAGTAGCTGGACAGGGGATGGCTACACCTTC. Its protein product is CASSWTGDGYTF.

The V and J genes are TRBV27 and TRBJ1-5; no reliable D call. Germline CDR1 is MNHEY and CDR2 is SMNVEV (reference sequence). The V gene lost 6 bases and the J gene lost 2 bases, with 14 bases spanning the gap. The CDR3 sequence is 15 residues long. CDR3 sequence: CASSQRGRRNQPQHF. The CDR3 bases are TGTGCCAGCAGCCAAAGAGGGCGGCGCAATCAGCCCCAGCATTTT.

V is TRBV27 and J is TRBJ2-7; weak D call: TRBD2 (7 bases). CDR1 is MNHEY, CDR2 SMNVEV, per germline (reference sequence). V was trimmed by 7 bases and J by 2 bases, leaving 18 bases between them. This CDR3 region has 15 residues. CDR3 in DNA: TGTGCCAGCAAACACACAGGGACTACAACCTACGAGCAGTACTTC. Encoded protein: CASKHTGTTTYEQYF.

The chain couples TRBV30 to TRBJ1-2; no reliable D call. This CDR3 contains 15 residues. V shed 0 bases and J shed 4 bases, with 15 bases lying between them. The germline V gene encodes CDR1 GTSNPN and CDR2 SVGIG (reference sequence). Written as DNA, the CDR3 is TGTGCCTGGAGTGTACGGGGTGTACCCCCCTATGGCTACACCTTC. It translates to CAWSVRGVPPYGYTF. Drawing the rest from reference TRBV30 and TRBJ1-2, the complete variable domain is SQTIHQWPATLVQPVGSPLSLECTVEGTSNPNLYWYRQAAGRGLQLLFYSVGIGQISSEVPQNLSASRPQDRQFILSSKKLLLSDSGFYLCAWSVRGVPPYGYTFGSGTRLTVV.

This clone was observed once. This chain connects TRBV30 to TRBJ1-1, with D uncertain. Trimming removed 4 bases at V and 1 base at J, with 10 bases between. Germline assignment: CDR1 GTSNPN and CDR2 SVGIG (reference sequence). The CDR3 has 13 amino acids. CDR3 residues: CAWTSLSNTEAFF. CDR3 coding DNA: TGTGCCTGGACGAGCCTATCGAACACTGAAGCTTTCTTT.

Here the CDR3 reads CASSQDQWLTGSSNYGYTF. For the CDR3, the DNA is TGTGCCAGCAGCCAAGATCAGTGGCTGACAGGGTCCTCTAACTATGGCTACACCTTC. The chain couples TRBV4-2 to TRBJ1-2, with 7 bases matching TRBD1. The CDR3 covers 19 residues. After removal of 0 bases from V and 0 bases from J, the junction contained 13 bases not matched to a gene. CDR1 is LGHNA and CDR2 is YNFKEQ in the germline V gene.

The chain carries TRBV6-1 and TRBJ2-7, with D perhaps given as TRBD1 or TRBD2 (5 bases each). The V end was cut by 6 bases, the J end by 4 bases, with 19 bases between. CDR3 length equals 15 residues. Germline assignment: CDR1 MNHNS and CDR2 SASEGT. The CDR3 sequence: CASSPGRSKNYEQYV. The CDR3 nucleotides are TGTGCCAGCAGCCCGGGACGGTCTAAAAATTACGAGCAGTACGTC.